The sample holds one count of the clone carrying this T cell receptor (beta chain). Its antigen is unknown. This sample was taken from a study of T cell responses to AZD1222 COVID-19 vaccine. Notes on the study in general: Regions 160-218 and 743-854 held dominance among vaccine-associated CD4 TCRs, which spanned spike. The study reported that nearly half of spike-specific TCRs target unmutated variant regions.

Clones were read by immunoSEQ multiplex PCR, and TCRdb kept only the in-frame ones, dropping some. The data hold roughly 100,000 clones, with roughly 87% observed a single time. This CDR3 contains 19 residues. Germline loops: CDR1 WSHSY, CDR2 SAAADI. V lost 0 bases to trimming and J lost 5 bases, with 22 bases between them. The source material was peripheral blood, sampled 28 days after the second AZD1222 dose. This TCR was sampled from an adult who received the AZD1222 COVID-19 vaccine. V gene TRBV10-2 combines with J gene TRBJ2-2, with D uncertain. The CDR3 region has the DNA TGCGCCAGCAGTGAGTCGAAGGGCAGTAGCCTGGCCCAAACCGGGGAGCTGTTTTTT. Protein sequence: CASSESKGSSLAQTGELFF.